This T cell receptor beta chain was recorded in a study of cytomegalovirus exposure and HLA in healthy donors. Findings of the study overall: A few CMV-associated chains were confirmed in vitro to be specific for CMV antigens.

Concerning this clone: Its antigen is unidentified.

Using immunoSEQ multiplex PCR, the repertoire was profiled, and TCRdb retains in-frame clones only, with some absent. This repertoire shows tens of thousands of clones, roughly 94% found once; its top ten account for over 6%. V was trimmed by 0 bases and J by 4 bases, leaving 13 bases between them. The germline CDR1 and CDR2 sequences are SGHTA and FQGNSA. CDR3 length: 16 residues. This rearrangement joins TRBV7-2 to TRBJ1-5; tentative D call: TRBD1 (5 bases). Source material: PBMCs. This clonotype originated in a woman aged 18 to 35 in good health and CMV-seropositive. The CDR3 DNA is TGTGCCAGCAGCTTAGCGACCCCAGGGCTAAATCAGCCCCAGCATTTT. It yields the protein CASSLATPGLNQPQHF. The complete variable domain, with remaining parts taken from reference TRBV7-2 and TRBJ1-5, reads GAGVSQSPSNKVTEKGKDVELRCDPISGHTALYWYRQSLGQGLEFLIYFQGNSAPDKSGLPSDRFSAERTGGSVSTLTIQRTQQEDSAVYLCASSLATPGLNQPQHFGDGTRLSIL.